The 20 T cell receptor beta chains given below trace back to one sample, sequenced in a study of cytomegalovirus exposure and HLA in healthy donors. PCR involved 60 Vbeta and 13 Jbeta primers. Generated by immunoSEQ multiplex PCR, the TCRdb table keeps only in-frame clones and is missing some. The sample consists of more than 95,000 clones, less than 80% of them appearing once. Material: PBMCs. All receptors come from a man aged 50 or older in good health and CMV-seronegative.

This clone was recorded a few times. This same CDR3 is encoded by further DNA sequences in the sample. The chain joins TRBV2 to TRBJ1-2; TRBD1 matches at 7 bases. The V gene's germline CDR1 is SNHLY and CDR2 FYNNEI. The V gene end was trimmed by 5 bases and the J gene end by 5 bases; junction bases not matched to a gene: 5. The CDR3 has 13 amino acids. CDR3 coding DNA: TGTGCCAGCAGTCCCGACAGGGAGTATGGCTACACCTTC. It encodes CASSPDREYGYTF. Based on the CDR3 plus reference TRBV2 and TRBJ1-2, the full variable domain is EPEVTQTPSHQVTQMGQEVILRCVPISNHLYFYWYRQILGQKVEFLVSFYNNEISEKSEIFDDQFSVERPDGSNFTLKIRSTKLEDSAMYFCASSPDREYGYTFGSGTRLTVV.

The J gene is TRBJ1-4, the V gene TRBV28, with D uncertain. Germline-derived CDR1 and CDR2 are MDHEN and SYDVKM. Deletions cut 3 bases from V and 8 bases from J, with 13 bases between. The CDR3 length is 14 residues. The CDR3 spells CASSFPKLKEKLFF. The CDR3 DNA is TGTGCCAGCAGTTTTCCTAAGCTAAAGGAAAAACTGTTTTTT.

The rearrangement uses TRBV19 and TRBJ1-5; D is possibly TRBD1 (6 bases). Between the trimmed V and J ends, which lost 1 base and 6 bases, there was a span of 16 bases. The CDR3 covers 16 residues. Germline V gene data show CDR1 as LNHDA and CDR2 as SQIVND (reference sequence). CDR3 region: CASSIAAWDKSQPQHF. The CDR3 coding sequence is TGTGCCAGTAGTATAGCTGCTTGGGACAAAAGTCAGCCCCAGCATTTT.

V and J are TRBV7-2 and TRBJ2-7; 10 bases match TRBD2. From germline, CDR1 is SGHTA and CDR2 FQGNSA. J gave up 2 bases and V 6 bases, and 19 bases lay outside the gene matches. CDR3 size: 19 residues. CDR3 nucleotides: TGTGCCAGCAGACAAGGGTACGGGGCTAGCGGGGGCCATACCTACGAGCAGTACTTC. This encodes CASRQGYGASGGHTYEQYF. Full variable domain (remainder filled in from reference TRBV7-2 and TRBJ2-7): GAGVSQSPSNKVTEKGKDVELRCDPISGHTALYWYRQSLGQGLEFLIYFQGNSAPDKSGLPSDRFSAERTGGSVSTLTIQRTQQEDSAVYLCASRQGYGASGGHTYEQYFGPGTRLTVT.

The gene calls are TRBV25-1 and TRBJ1-4; the D gene is possibly TRBD1 (6 bases). The CDR3 covers 13 residues. The V end was cut by 7 bases, the J end by 6 bases, with 12 bases between. CDR1 is MGHDK, CDR2 SYGVNS, per germline. CDR3 protein: CASKRGSDEKLFF. The DNA for the CDR3 is TGTGCCAGCAAAAGGGGGAGCGATGAAAAACTGTTTTTT. Using reference TRBV25-1 and TRBJ1-4 for the parts outside the CDR3, the full variable domain is EADIYQTPRYLVIGTGKKITLECSQTMGHDKMYWYQQDPGMELHLIHYSYGVNSTEKGDLSSESTVSRIRTEHFPLTLESARPSHTSQYLCASKRGSDEKLFFGSGTQLSVL.

The chain uses TRBV18 and TRBJ2-1; 9 bases match TRBD1. The CDR3 has 18 amino acids. Germline-derived CDR1 and CDR2 are KGHSH and LQKENI. After removal of 5 bases from V and 4 bases from J, the junction contained 15 bases not matched to a gene. The CDR3 DNA is TGTGCCAGCTCAGCCTGGGGTTGGACAGGGGAAGGGTACAATGAGCAGTTCTTC. It encodes CASSAWGWTGEGYNEQFF.

In regard to this clone: Relative to the germline gene, one junction end is altered; a read error may explain this. J is TRBJ1-2 and V is TRBV7-9, with D tentatively TRBD1 (5 bases). There are 12 residues in the CDR3. Germline CDR1 is SEHNR and CDR2 is FQNEAQ (reference sequence). The CDR3 loop reads CSSSLQTDGYTF. The CDR3 DNA reads as TGTTCCAGCAGCCTCCAGACAGATGGCTACACCTTC.

The chain couples TRBV19 to TRBJ1-5; D remains unclear. Trimming cost V 11 bases and J 4 bases, with 12 bases left between them. The CDR3 runs to 12 residues. Germline CDR1 LNHDA, CDR2 SQIVND (reference sequence). The CDR3 DNA follows: TGTGCCTCGACCGGGGAGAATCAGCCCCAGCATTTT. Protein: CASTGENQPQHF.

The chain has TRBV27 and TRBJ1-1; D is unclear. Looked up from germline, CDR1 is MNHEY and CDR2 is SMNVEV (reference sequence). Trimming shortened V by 8 bases and J by 7 bases, and 11 bases separated the two germline ends. The length of the CDR3 is 11 residues. CDR3 coding DNA: TGTGCCAGCGGCCGCGGATTTGAAGCTTTCTTT. Translating it yields CASGRGFEAFF.

V gene TRBV7-9 combines with J gene TRBJ1-6, with 10 bases that match TRBD1. The ends lost 3 bases at V and 10 bases at J; junction bases unmatched: 3. The CDR3 is 14 residues long. In germline, CDR1 is SEHNR, CDR2 FQNEAQ (reference sequence). This chain's CDR3 is CASSFRDRGSPLHF. The CDR3 DNA reads TGTGCCAGCAGCTTTAGGGACAGGGGCTCACCCCTCCACTTT.

The chain links TRBV4-3 to TRBJ1-5; D gene unclear. Trimming pared 0 bases from V and 3 bases from J, leaving 9 bases between. This CDR3 has 15 amino acids. Germline V CDR1 and CDR2: LGHNA, YSLEER. The CDR3 DNA sequence: TGCGCCAGCAGCCAAGAATATCGTCCCAATCAGCCCCAGCATTTT. Translating it yields CASSQEYRPNQPQHF.

The chain combines TRBV25-1 with TRBJ1-1; 7 nucleotides line up with TRBD1. The CDR3 loop spans 15 amino acids. Germline V gene sequence: CDR1 MGHDK, CDR2 SYGVNS. With V trimmed by 5 bases and J by 4 bases, 10 bases remained unmatched. This CDR3 reads CASSHLGQDGTEAFF. The CDR3 region has the DNA TGTGCCAGCAGTCATCTCGGACAGGATGGCACTGAAGCTTTCTTT.

The rearrangement joins TRBV18 to TRBJ2-5; D not resolved. Germline CDR1 is KGHSH and CDR2 is LQKENI. CDR3 size: 16 residues. Trimming cost V 6 bases and J 3 bases, with 20 bases left between them. In nucleotides, the CDR3 is TGTGCCAGCTCCCCGAAGTACGGCGGAGTAGAAGAGACCCAGTACTTC. This codes for CASSPKYGGVEETQYF. The whole variable domain, remainder taken from reference TRBV18 and TRBJ2-5, is NAGVMQNPRHLVRRRGQEARLRCSPMKGHSHVYWYRQLPEEGLKFMVYLQKENIIDESGMPKERFSAEFPKEGPSILRIQQVVRGDSAAYFCASSPKYGGVEETQYFGPGTRLLVL.

This rearrangement joins TRBV9 to TRBJ2-2; possible D gene TRBD1, 7 bases. This CDR3 contains 16 residues. V lost 4 bases, J lost 6 bases, and 19 bases lay in between. Germline CDR1 and CDR2: SGDLS and YYNGEE. The CDR3 coding sequence is TGTGCCAGCAGCCAGGGGGGCAGTACCTTCTCCGGGGAGCTGTTTTTT. The encoded protein is CASSQGGSTFSGELFF. Full variable domain (outside the CDR3, taken from reference TRBV9 and TRBJ2-2): DSGVTQTPKHLITATGQRVTLRCSPRSGDLSVYWYQQSLDQGLQFLIQYYNGEERAKGNILERFSAQQFPDLHSELNLSSLELGDSALYFCASSQGGSTFSGELFFGEGSRLTVL.

The chain links TRBV6-1 to TRBJ1-2; D is possibly TRBD1 (6 bases). The CDR3 sequence is 14 residues long. Trimming stripped 2 bases from V and 8 bases from J, with 15 bases between. From germline, CDR1 is MNHNS and CDR2 SASEGT. The CDR3 DNA is TGTGCCAGCAGTGAACATGGGACACGGGCCGGCTACACCTTC. Translating it yields CASSEHGTRAGYTF.

The V call is TRBV5-6, the J call TRBJ1-1; D is unclear. The CDR3 is 14 amino acids. V dropped 0 bases and J dropped 4 bases, with 10 bases sitting between them. In germline, CDR1 is SGHDT, CDR2 YYEEEE. The CDR3 DNA reads TGTGCCAGCAGCTTGGTGCTACCCGGCACTGAAGCTTTCTTT. Its translation is CASSLVLPGTEAFF.

The sample holds a few counts of this clone. The rearrangement joins TRBV7-2 to TRBJ1-2; 7 nucleotides agree with TRBD1. Trimming cost V 5 bases and J 5 bases; bases outside gene matches: 8. Germline V gene data show CDR1 as SGHTA and CDR2 as FQGNSA. The CDR3 has 14 amino acids. The CDR3: CASSRQGEGYGYTF. The CDR3 nucleotides are TGTGCCAGCAGCCGACAGGGCGAAGGGTATGGCTACACCTTC.

A note on this clone: Mismatch with germline at one junction end may stem from a read error. The genes are TRBV6-1 and TRBJ1-4; D unclear. CDR3 length: 14 amino acids. Germline V gene lookup returns CDR1 MNHNS and CDR2 SASEGT. The CDR3 here is CASSEAGRKEKLFF. The CDR3 nucleotides are TGTGCCAGCAGCGAAGCGGGCCGAAAAGAAAAACTGTTTTTT.

The chain couples TRBV9 to TRBJ2-3; 8 bases match TRBD2. The germline gives CDR1 SGDLS, CDR2 YYNGEE. The CDR3 runs 14 residues. The trim removed 3 bases at V and 3 bases at J, leaving 3 bases unmatched. The CDR3 DNA reads as TGTGCCAGCAGCGCCGGACTAGCTACAGATACGCAGTATTTT. It specifies CASSAGLATDTQYF.

This chain connects TRBV7-2 to TRBJ1-5, with 11 bases aligning to TRBD1. The V segment lost 5 bases and the J segment 2 bases; nucleotides outside the gene matches: 8. CDR1 is SGHTA, CDR2 FQGNSA, per germline. The CDR3 loop spans 17 amino acids. CDR3 in amino acids: CASSRPGQGGGNQPQHF. For the CDR3, the DNA is TGTGCCAGCAGCCGACCGGGACAGGGGGGTGGCAATCAGCCCCAGCATTTT.